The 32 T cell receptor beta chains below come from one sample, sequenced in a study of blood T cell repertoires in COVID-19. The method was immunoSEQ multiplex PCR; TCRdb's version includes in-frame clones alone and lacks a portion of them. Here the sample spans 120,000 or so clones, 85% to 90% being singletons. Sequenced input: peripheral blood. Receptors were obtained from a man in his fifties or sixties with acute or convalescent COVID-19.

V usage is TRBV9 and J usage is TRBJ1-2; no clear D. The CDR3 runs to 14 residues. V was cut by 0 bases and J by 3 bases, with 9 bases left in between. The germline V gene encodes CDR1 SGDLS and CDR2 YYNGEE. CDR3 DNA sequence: TGTGCCAGCAGCGTAGAGGAGGGTGACTATGGCTACACCTTC. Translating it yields CASSVEEGDYGYTF. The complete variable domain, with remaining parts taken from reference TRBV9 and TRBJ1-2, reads DSGVTQTPKHLITATGQRVTLRCSPRSGDLSVYWYQQSLDQGLQFLIQYYNGEERAKGNILERFSAQQFPDLHSELNLSSLELGDSALYFCASSVEEGDYGYTFGSGTRLTVV.

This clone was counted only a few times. The DNA of the CDR3 is TGTGCCAGCAGCGGTACAGGGAGCTCTGCAACTAATGAAAAACTGTTTTTT. Translation: CASSGTGSSATNEKLFF. The gene calls are TRBV5-6 and TRBJ1-4, with a weak D call TRBD1 (6 bases). The CDR3 is 17 residues long. V dropped 4 bases and J dropped 0 bases, with 16 bases sitting between them. Looked up from germline, CDR1 is SGHDT and CDR2 is YYEEEE.

The CDR3 loop reads CASSPMGDRGNHEQYF. CDR3 in DNA: TGTGCCAGCAGCCCTATGGGGGACAGGGGCAACCACGAGCAGTACTTC. The chain joins TRBV7-8 to TRBJ2-7; 10 nucleotides match TRBD1. Losses at the gene ends were 5 bases for V and 5 bases for J; bases not matched to a gene: 12. CDR1 and CDR2 from the germline V gene are SGHVS and FQNEAQ. This CDR3 is 16 amino acids long. The variable domain in full, completed from reference TRBV7-8 and TRBJ2-7, reads GAGVSQSPRYKVAKRGQDVALRCDPISGHVSLFWYQQALGQGPEFLTYFQNEAQLDKSGLPSDRFFAERPEGSVSTLKIQRTQQEDSAVYLCASSPMGDRGNHEQYFGPGTRLTVT.

The CDR3 region has the DNA TGTGCCAGCAGCCTCCTCCCAACTAGCGGGGTTAACACCGGGGAGCTGTTTTTT. Translating gives CASSLLPTSGVNTGELFF. The chain combines TRBV5-5 with TRBJ2-2; 10 nucleotides line up with TRBD2. CDR3 size: 18 residues. With 4 bases clipped from V and 2 bases from J, the junction kept 11 bases outside the gene matches. Germline CDR1 and CDR2: SGHKS and YYEKEE (reference sequence).

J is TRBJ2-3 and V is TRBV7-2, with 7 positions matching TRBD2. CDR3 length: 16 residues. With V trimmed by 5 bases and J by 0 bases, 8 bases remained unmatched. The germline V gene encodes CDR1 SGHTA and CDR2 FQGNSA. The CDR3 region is CASSKKTSTSTDTQYF. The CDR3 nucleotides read TGTGCCAGCAGCAAAAAGACTAGCACTAGCACAGATACGCAGTATTTT.

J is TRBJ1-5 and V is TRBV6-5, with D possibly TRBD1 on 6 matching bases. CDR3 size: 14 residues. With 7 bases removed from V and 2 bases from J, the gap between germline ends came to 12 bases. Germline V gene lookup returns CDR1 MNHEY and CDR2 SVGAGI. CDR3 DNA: TGTGCCAGCACCACAGGGTTGGGCAATCAGCCCCAGCATTTT. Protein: CASTTGLGNQPQHF.

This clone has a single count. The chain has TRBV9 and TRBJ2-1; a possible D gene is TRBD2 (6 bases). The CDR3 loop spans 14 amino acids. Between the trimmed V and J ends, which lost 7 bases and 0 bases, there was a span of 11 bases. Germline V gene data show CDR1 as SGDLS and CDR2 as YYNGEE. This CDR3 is CASGGGNSYNEQFF. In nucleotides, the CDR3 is TGTGCCAGCGGTGGCGGGAACTCCTACAATGAGCAGTTCTTC. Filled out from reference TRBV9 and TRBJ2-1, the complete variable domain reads DSGVTQTPKHLITATGQRVTLRCSPRSGDLSVYWYQQSLDQGLQFLIQYYNGEERAKGNILERFSAQQFPDLHSELNLSSLELGDSALYFCASGGGNSYNEQFFGPGTRLTVL.

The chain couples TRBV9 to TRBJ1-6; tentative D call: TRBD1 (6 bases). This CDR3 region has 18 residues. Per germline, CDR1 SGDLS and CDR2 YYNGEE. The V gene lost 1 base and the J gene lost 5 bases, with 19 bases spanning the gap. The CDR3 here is CASSVSKNRDTDNSPLHF. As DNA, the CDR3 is TGTGCCAGCAGCGTATCCAAGAACCGGGACACGGATAATTCACCCCTCCACTTT.

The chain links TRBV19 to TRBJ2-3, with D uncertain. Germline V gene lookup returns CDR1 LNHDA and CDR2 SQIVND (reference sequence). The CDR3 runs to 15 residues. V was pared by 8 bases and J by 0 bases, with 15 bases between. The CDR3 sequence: CASLSRRTSTDTQYF. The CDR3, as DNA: TGTGCCAGTCTATCGCGGAGAACTAGCACAGATACGCAGTATTTT.

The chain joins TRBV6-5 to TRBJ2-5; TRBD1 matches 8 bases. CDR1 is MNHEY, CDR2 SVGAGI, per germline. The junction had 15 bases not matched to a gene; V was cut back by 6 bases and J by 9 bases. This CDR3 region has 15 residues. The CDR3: CASSHGTGLRAAQYF. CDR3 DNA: TGTGCCAGCAGCCACGGGACAGGATTAAGAGCGGCCCAGTACTTC.

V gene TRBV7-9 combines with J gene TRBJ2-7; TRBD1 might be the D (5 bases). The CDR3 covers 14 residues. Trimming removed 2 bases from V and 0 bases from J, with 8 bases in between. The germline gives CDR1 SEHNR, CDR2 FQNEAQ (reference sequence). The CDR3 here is CASSLYRSSYEQYF. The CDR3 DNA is TGTGCCAGCAGCTTATACAGGAGCTCCTACGAGCAGTACTTC.

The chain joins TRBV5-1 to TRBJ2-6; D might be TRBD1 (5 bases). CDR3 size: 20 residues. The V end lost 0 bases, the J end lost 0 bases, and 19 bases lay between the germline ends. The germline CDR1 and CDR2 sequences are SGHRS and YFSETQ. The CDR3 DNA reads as TGCGCCAGCAGCTTGGAGGGGTTTAGTAGGAAAGCCTCTGGGGCCAACGTCCTGACTTTC. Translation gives CASSLEGFSRKASGANVLTF.

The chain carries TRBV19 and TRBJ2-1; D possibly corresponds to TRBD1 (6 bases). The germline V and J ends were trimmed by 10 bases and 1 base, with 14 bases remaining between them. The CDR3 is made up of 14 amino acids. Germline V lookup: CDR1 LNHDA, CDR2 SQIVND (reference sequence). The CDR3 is CATRGQGSYNEQFF. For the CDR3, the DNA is TGTGCCACTCGGGGTCAGGGGTCCTACAATGAGCAGTTCTTC.

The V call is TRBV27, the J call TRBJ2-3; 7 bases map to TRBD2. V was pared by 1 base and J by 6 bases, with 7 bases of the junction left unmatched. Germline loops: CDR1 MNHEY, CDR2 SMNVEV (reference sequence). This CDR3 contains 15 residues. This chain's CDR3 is CASSLFGGVLDTQYF. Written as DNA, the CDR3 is TGTGCCAGCAGTTTATTTGGGGGGGTCTTGGATACGCAGTATTTT.

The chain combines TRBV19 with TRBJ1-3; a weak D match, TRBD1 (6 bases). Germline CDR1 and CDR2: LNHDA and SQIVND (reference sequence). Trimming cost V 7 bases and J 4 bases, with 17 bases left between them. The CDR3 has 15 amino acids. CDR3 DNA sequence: TGTGCCAGTATCCGAACAGGGACGGGAGGAAACACCATATATTTT. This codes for CASIRTGTGGNTIYF.

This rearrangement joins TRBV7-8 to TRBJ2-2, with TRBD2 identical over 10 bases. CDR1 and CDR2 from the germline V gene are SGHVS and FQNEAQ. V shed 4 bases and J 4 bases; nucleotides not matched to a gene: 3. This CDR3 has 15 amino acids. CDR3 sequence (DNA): TGTGCCAGCAGCTCGGGACTAGCGCCCACCGGGGAGCTGTTTTTT. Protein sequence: CASSSGLAPTGELFF.

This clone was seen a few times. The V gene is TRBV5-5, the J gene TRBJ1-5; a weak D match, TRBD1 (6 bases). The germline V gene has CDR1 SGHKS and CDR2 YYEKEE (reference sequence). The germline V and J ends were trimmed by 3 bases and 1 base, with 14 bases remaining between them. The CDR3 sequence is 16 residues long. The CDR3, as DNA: TGTGCCAGCAGCTCACAGGGTCCTAGGAGCAATCAGCCCCAGCATTTT. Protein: CASSSQGPRSNQPQHF.

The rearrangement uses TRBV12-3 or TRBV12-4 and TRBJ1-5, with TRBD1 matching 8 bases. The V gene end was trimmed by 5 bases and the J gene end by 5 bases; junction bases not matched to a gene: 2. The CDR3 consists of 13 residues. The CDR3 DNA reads TGTGCCAGCAGTGGACAGGGATATCAGCCCCAGCATTTT. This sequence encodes CASSGQGYQPQHF.

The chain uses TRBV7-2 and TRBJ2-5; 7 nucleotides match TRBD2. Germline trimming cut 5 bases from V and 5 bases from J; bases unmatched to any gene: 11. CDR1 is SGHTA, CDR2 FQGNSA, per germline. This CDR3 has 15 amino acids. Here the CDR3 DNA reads TGTGCCAGCAGCCCCGGGGACTATCTGTTGGAGACCCAGTACTTC. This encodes CASSPGDYLLETQYF.

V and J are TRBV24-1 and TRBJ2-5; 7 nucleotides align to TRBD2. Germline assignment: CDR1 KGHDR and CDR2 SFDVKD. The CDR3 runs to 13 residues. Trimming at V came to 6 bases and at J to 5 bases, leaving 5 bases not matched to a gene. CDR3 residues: CATSTRGEETQYF. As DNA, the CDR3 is TGTGCCACCAGTACACGGGGGGAGGAGACCCAGTACTTC.

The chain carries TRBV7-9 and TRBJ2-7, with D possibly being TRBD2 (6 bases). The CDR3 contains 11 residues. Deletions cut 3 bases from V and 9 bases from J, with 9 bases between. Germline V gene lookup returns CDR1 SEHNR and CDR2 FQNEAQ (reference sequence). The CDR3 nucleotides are TGTGCCAGCAGCTTGACGGGGGTGCAGTACTTC. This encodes CASSLTGVQYF.

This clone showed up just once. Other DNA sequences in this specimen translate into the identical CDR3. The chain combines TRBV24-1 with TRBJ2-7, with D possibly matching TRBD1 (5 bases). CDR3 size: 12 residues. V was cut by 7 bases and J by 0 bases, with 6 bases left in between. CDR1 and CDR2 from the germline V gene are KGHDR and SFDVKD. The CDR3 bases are TGTGCCACCAGCGACAGCTCCTACGAGCAGTACTTC. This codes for CATSDSSYEQYF.

CDR3 sequence: CASGRGEKLFF. For the CDR3, the DNA is TGTGCCTCAGGGCGGGGTGAAAAACTGTTTTTT. The chain links TRBV27 to TRBJ1-4, with D maybe TRBD1 (5 bases). V lost 11 bases and J lost 7, with 11 bases in between. CDR3 length equals 11 residues. Germline CDR1 is MNHEY and CDR2 is SMNVEV (reference sequence). Full variable domain (missing parts from reference TRBV27 and TRBJ1-4): EAQVTQNPRYLITVTGKKLTVTCSQNMNHEYMSWYRQDPGLGLRQIYYSMNVEVTDKGDVPEGYKVSRKEKRNFPLILESPSPNQTSLYFCASGRGEKLFFGSGTQLSVL.

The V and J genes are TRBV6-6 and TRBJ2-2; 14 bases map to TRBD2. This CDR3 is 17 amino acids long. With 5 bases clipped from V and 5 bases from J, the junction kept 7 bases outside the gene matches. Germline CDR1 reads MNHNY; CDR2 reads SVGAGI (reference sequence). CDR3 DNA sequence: TGTGCCAGCAGTCAGACTAGCGGGAGGGCCAGAACCGGGGAGCTGTTTTTT. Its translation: CASSQTSGRARTGELFF.

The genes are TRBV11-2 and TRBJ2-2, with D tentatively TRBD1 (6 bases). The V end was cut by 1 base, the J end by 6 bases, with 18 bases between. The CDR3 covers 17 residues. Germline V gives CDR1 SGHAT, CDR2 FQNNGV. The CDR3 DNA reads TGTGCCAGCAGCTTAGTGTCCACAGGGATCAGGTCCGGGGAGCTGTTTTTT. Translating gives CASSLVSTGIRSGELFF.

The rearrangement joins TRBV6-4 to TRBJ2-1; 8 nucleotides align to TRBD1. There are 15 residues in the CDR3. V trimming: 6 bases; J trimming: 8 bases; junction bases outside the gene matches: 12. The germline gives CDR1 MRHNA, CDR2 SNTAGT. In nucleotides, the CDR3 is TGTGCCAGCAGAAGGGACAGGAGTTTAGGCGATGAGCAGTTCTTC. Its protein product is CASRRDRSLGDEQFF.

CDR3 nucleotides: TGTGCCAGCAGTCGGACTAGCCTCTACGAGCAGTACTTC. It yields the protein CASSRTSLYEQYF. The chain couples TRBV27 to TRBJ2-7, with TRBD2 matching 8 bases. Unmatched junction bases numbered 3, after V lost 5 bases and J lost 3 bases. There are 13 residues in the CDR3. Germline V gene data show CDR1 as MNHEY and CDR2 as SMNVEV (reference sequence).

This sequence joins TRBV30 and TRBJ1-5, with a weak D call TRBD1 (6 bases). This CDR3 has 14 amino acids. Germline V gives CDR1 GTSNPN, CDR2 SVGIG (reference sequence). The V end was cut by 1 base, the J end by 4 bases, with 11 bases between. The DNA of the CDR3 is TGTGCCTGGAGTGGCGGGGGCACGAATCAGCCCCAGCATTTT. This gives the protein CAWSGGGTNQPQHF.

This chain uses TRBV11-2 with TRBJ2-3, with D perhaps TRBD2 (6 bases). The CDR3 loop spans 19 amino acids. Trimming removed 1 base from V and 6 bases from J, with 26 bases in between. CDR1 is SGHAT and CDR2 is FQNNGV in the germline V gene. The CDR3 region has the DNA TGTGCCAGCAGCTTAGTTGTCAGTAGGCTAGCGACCCGTCGGGATACGCAGTATTTT. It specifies CASSLVVSRLATRRDTQYF.

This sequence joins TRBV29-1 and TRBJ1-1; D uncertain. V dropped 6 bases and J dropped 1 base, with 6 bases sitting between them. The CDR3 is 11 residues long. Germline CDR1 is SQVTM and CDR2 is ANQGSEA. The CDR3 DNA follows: TGCAGCGTAAACAAGAACACTGAAGCTTTCTTT. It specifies CSVNKNTEAFF. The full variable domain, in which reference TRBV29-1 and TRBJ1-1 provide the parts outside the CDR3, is SAVISQKPSRDICQRGTSLTIQCQVDSQVTMMFWYRQQPGQSLTLIATANQGSEATYESGFVIDKFPISRPNLTFSTLTVSNMSPEDSSIYLCSVNKNTEAFFGQGTRLTVV.

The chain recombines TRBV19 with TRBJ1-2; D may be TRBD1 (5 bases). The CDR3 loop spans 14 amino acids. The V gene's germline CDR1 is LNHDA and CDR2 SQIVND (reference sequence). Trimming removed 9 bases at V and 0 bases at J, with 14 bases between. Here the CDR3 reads CASSSAGSNYGYTF. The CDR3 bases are TGTGCCAGCTCGTCGGCAGGGTCTAACTATGGCTACACCTTC.

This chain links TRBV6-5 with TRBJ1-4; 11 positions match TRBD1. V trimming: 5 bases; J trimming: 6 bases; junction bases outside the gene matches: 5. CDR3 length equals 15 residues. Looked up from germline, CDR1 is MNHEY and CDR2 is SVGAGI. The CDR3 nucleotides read TGTGCCAGCAGTCCCCCGGGACAGGGGGATGAAAAACTGTTTTTT. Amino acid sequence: CASSPPGQGDEKLFF.